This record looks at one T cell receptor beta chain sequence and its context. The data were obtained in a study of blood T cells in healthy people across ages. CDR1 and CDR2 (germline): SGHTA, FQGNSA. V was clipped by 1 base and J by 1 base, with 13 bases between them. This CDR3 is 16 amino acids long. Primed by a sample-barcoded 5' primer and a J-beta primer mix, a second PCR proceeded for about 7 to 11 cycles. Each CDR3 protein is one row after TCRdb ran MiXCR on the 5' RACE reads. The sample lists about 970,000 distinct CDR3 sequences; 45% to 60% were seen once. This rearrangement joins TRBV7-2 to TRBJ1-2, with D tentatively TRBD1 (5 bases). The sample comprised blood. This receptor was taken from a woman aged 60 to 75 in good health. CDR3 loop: CASSLVGGGINYGYTF. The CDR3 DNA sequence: TGTGCCAGCAGCTTAGTGGGGGGGGGAATTAACTATGGCTACACCTTC.